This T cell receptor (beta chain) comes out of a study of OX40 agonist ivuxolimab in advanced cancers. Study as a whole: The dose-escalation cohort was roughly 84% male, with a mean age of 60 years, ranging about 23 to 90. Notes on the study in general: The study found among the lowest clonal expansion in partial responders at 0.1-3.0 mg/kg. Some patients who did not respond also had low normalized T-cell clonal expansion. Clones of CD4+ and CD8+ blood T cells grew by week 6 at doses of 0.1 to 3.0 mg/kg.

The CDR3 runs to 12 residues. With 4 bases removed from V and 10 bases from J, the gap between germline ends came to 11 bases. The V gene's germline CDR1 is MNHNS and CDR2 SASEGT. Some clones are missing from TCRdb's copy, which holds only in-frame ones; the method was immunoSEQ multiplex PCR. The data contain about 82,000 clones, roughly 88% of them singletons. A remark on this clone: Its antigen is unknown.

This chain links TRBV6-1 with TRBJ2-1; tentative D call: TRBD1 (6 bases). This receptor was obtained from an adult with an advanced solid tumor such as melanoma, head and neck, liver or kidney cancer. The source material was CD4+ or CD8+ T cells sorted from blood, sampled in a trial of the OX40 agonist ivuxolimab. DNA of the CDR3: TGTGCCAGCAGTGCCACCGGGACAGAGCAGTTCTTC. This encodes CASSATGTEQFF.